The clone carrying this TCR beta chain was counted many times. This sample stems from a study of regulatory T cells in long-lasting Graves disease. Researchers made TCR beta libraries by using iRepertoire HTBI primers and running Arm-PCR on CDR3 regions. TCRdb recomputed calls from the multiplex PCR reads with MiXCR, one row per CDR3 protein. The data contain about 540,000 distinct CDR3 sequences, roughly 13% of them singletons. Time point given: newly diagnosed GD, antithyroid drugs for less than 3 months. Scientists built the TCR library using RNA that was extracted from PBMCs. Diagnoses of Graves' disease were made by American Thyroid Association guidelines. Trimming removed 5 bases from V and 7 bases from J; junction bases left unmatched: 9. The CDR3 is 15 amino acids. In addition, the sample was reused for a study of T cells in Graves' hyperthyroidism and ophthalmopathy.

The chain uses TRBV12-3 or TRBV12-4 and TRBJ2-1, with 9 bases that match TRBD2. The specimen comprised peripheral blood mononuclear cells (PBMCs), sampled at new diagnosis, from a patient treated with antithyroid drugs. The clonotype was recovered from a man aged 25 to 40 with Graves disease. CDR3 nucleotides: TGTGCCAGCAGTCGAGACATTAGCGGGAGTAATGAGCAGTTCTTC. It yields the protein CASSRDISGSNEQFF.